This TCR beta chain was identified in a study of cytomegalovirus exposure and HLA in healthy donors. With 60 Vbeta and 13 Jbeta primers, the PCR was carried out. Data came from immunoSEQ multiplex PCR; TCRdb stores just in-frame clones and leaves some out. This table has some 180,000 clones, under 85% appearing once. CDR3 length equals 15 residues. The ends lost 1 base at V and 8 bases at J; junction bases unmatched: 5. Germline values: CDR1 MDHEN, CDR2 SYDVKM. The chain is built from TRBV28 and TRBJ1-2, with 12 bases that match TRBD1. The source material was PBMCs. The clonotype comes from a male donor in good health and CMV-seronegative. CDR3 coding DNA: TGTGCCAGCAGTTTATCGGGACAGGGGGCTTGGGGCTACACCTTC. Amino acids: CASSLSGQGAWGYTF.